A single sample gave rise to the 6 T cell receptor beta chains below, sequenced in a study of regulatory T cells in long-lasting Graves disease. For TCR beta, libraries came from iRepertoire HTBI primers and Arm-PCR of CDR3 regions. TCRdb reprocessed the multiplex PCR reads with MiXCR, giving one entry per CDR3 protein. The sample includes roughly 530,000 distinct CDR3 sequences, 15% to 20% of them seen just once. Time point specified: newly diagnosed GD, antithyroid drugs for less than 3 months. Isolated PBMC RNA provided the starting material for the TCR library. The same data also contributed to another study, on T cells in Graves' hyperthyroidism and ophthalmopathy.

The source was peripheral blood mononuclear cells (PBMCs), collected at new diagnosis, from a patient treated with antithyroid drugs. The receptors come from a woman aged 35 to 60 with Graves disease.

There are a few counts of this clonotype. The gene calls are TRBV9 and TRBJ1-2; weak D call: TRBD1 (5 bases). The germline CDR1 and CDR2 sequences are SGDLS and YYNGEE. This CDR3 contains 13 residues. Trimming removed 0 bases at V and 8 bases at J, with 11 bases between. The CDR3 DNA reads TGTGCCAGCAGCGTAGAGACTAGGGGAGGCTACACCTTC. This sequence encodes CASSVETRGGYTF.

This clonotype occurred a few times. The chain joins TRBV6-2 or TRBV6-3 to TRBJ2-1, with no clear D. The CDR3 covers 12 residues. The germline CDR1 and CDR2 sequences are MNHEY and SVGEGT. V lost 7 bases to trimming and J lost 10 bases, with 14 bases between them. The CDR3 sequence is CASTPPRWEQFF. The DNA of the CDR3 is TGTGCCAGCACCCCCCCCCGGTGGGAGCAGTTCTTC.

The chain is built from TRBV24-1 and TRBJ2-3; 8 nucleotides align to TRBD2. The CDR3 sequence is 14 residues long. Per germline, CDR1 KGHDR and CDR2 SFDVKD. With V trimmed by 7 bases and J by 3 bases, 5 bases remained unmatched. The CDR3 reads CATSLAGLTDTQYF. CDR3 nucleotide sequence: TGTGCCACCAGCTTAGCGGGGTTAACAGATACGCAGTATTTT.

This clonotype was picked up a small number of times. The chain combines TRBV20-1 with TRBJ2-7; the D is unclear. Between the trimmed V and J ends, which lost 3 bases and 0 bases, there was a span of 6 bases. The CDR3 consists of 12 residues. The germline V gene has CDR1 DFQATT and CDR2 SNEGSKA (reference sequence). This CDR3 reads CSASSDSYEQYF. The CDR3 region has the DNA TGCAGTGCTAGTTCGGACTCCTACGAGCAGTACTTC.

V gene TRBV19 combines with J gene TRBJ2-7, with D possibly TRBD1 on 6 matching bases. Deletions cut 4 bases from V and 0 bases from J, with 10 bases between. Germline loops: CDR1 LNHDA, CDR2 SQIVND (reference sequence). The CDR3 covers 14 residues. CDR3 in DNA: TGTGCCAGTAGTAAGGACAGTCTCTCCTACGAGCAGTACTTC. Protein product: CASSKDSLSYEQYF.

There are a few counts of this clonotype. The V and J genes are TRBV6-1 and TRBJ2-7, with 11 positions matching TRBD1. The V gene end was trimmed by 7 bases and the J gene end by 6 bases; junction bases not matched to a gene: 17. The CDR3 has 17 amino acids. Germline CDR1 reads MNHNS; CDR2 reads SASEGT. This chain's CDR3 is CASNPPGQGVPLFEQYF. The CDR3 DNA reads TGTGCCAGCAACCCCCCGGGACAGGGGGTCCCCCTCTTCGAGCAGTACTTC.